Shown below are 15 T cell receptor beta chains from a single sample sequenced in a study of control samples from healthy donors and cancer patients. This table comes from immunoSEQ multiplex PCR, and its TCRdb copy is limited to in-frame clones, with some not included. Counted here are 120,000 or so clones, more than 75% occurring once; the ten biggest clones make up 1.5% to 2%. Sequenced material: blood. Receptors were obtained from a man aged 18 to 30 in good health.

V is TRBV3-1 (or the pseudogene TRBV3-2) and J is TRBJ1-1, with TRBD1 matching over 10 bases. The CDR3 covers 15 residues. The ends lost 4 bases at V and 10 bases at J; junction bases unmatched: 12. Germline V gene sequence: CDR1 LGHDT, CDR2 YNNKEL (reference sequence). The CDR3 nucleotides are TGTGCCAGCAGCCTTGAGGGACAGGGGTTTTCGTCAGCTTTCTTT. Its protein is CASSLEGQGFSSAFF.

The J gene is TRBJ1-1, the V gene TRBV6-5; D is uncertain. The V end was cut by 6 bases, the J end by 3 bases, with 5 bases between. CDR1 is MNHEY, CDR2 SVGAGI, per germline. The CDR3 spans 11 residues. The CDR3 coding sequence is TGTGCCAGCAGCGTGTACACTGAAGCTTTCTTT. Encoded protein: CASSVYTEAFF.

CDR3 nucleotides: TGCGCCAGCAGCCAAGTAAAAGAGACCCAGTACTTC. Translating gives CASSQVKETQYF. The J gene is TRBJ2-5, the V gene TRBV4-1; D is undetermined. The V gene's germline CDR1 is MGHRA and CDR2 YSYEKL. The V end lost 1 base, the J end lost 3 bases, and 3 bases lay between the germline ends. This CDR3 is 12 amino acids long.

CDR3 sequence: CASSQGPALPQGVQPQHF. Here the CDR3 DNA reads TGTGCCAGCAGCCAAGGTCCCGCCTTGCCACAGGGGGTGCAGCCCCAGCATTTT. J is TRBJ1-5 and V is TRBV3-1 (or the pseudogene TRBV3-2); 8 bases fit TRBD1. Unmatched junction bases numbered 15, after V lost 1 base and J lost 7 bases. Germline V gives CDR1 LGHDT, CDR2 YNNKEL (reference sequence). The CDR3 runs 18 residues.

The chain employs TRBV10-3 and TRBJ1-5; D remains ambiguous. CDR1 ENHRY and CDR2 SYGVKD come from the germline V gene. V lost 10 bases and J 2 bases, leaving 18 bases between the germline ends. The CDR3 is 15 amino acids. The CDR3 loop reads CATSDTPSGNQPQHF. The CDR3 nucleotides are TGTGCCACCTCCGACACCCCAAGCGGCAATCAGCCCCAGCATTTT.

In nucleotides, the CDR3 is TGTGCCATCAGTGTAGTGGAGGCAGGGAATAATTCACCCCTCCACTTT. Translating it yields CAISVVEAGNNSPLHF. The chain employs TRBV10-3 and TRBJ1-6, with D perhaps matching TRBD1 (5 bases). V lost 4 bases and J 5 bases, leaving 15 bases between the germline ends. CDR1 is ENHRY, CDR2 SYGVKD, per germline. The CDR3 has 16 residues.

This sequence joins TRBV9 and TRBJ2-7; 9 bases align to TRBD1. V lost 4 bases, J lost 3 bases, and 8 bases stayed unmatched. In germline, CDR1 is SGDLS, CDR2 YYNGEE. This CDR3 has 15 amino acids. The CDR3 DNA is TGTGCCAGCAGCTCGGCCCCGGGACAGGGCTACGAGCAGTACTTC. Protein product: CASSSAPGQGYEQYF.

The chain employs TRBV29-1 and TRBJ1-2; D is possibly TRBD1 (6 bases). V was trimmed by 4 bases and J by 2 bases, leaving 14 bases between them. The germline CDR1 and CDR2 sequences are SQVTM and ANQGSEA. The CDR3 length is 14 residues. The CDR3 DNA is TGCAGCGTTGCTGGGACAAGCAAAAACTATGGCTACACCTTC. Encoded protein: CSVAGTSKNYGYTF.

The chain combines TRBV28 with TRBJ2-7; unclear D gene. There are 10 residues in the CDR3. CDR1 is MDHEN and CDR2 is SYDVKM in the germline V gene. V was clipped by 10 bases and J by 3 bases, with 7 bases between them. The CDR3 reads CATRLYEQYF. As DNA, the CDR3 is TGTGCCACCAGACTCTACGAGCAGTACTTC.

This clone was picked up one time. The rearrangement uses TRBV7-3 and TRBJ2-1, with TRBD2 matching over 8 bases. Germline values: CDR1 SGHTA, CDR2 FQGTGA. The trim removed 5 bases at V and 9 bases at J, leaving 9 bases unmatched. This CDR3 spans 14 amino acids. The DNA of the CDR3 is TGTGCCAGCAGCGTGGGACTAGATCTAAGTGAGCAGTTCTTC. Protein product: CASSVGLDLSEQFF.

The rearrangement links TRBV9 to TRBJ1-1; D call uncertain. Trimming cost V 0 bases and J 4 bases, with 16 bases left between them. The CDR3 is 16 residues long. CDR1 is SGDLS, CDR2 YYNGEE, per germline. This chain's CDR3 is CASSVGSREWGTEAFF. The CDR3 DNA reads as TGTGCCAGCAGCGTAGGAAGTCGGGAATGGGGCACTGAAGCTTTCTTT.

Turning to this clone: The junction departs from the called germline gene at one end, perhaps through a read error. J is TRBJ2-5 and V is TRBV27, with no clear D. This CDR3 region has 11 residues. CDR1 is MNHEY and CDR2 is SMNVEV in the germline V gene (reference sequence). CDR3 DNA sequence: TGTGCCAGCGCCCACCAGGAGACCCAGTACTTC. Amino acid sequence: CASAHQETQYF.

As DNA, the CDR3 is TGTGCCAGCAGCCAGGGACGGATTTATGGCTACACCTTC. Translated, it gives CASSQGRIYGYTF. The chain links TRBV11-1 to TRBJ1-2; D is possibly TRBD1 (5 bases). Germline CDR1 reads SGHAT; CDR2 reads FQDESV (reference sequence). V was pared by 5 bases and J by 5 bases, with 12 bases between. The CDR3 runs 13 residues. Complete variable domain (other parts from reference TRBV11-1 and TRBJ1-2): EAEVAQSPRYKITEKSQAVAFWCDPISGHATLYWYRQILGQGPELLVQFQDESVVDDSQLPKDRFSAERLKGVDSTLKIQPAELGDSAMYLCASSQGRIYGYTFGSGTRLTVV.

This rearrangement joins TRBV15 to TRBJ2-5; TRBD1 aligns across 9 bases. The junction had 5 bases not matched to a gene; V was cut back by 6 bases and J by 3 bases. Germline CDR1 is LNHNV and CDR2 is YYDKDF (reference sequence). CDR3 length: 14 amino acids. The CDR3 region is CATRPTGGEETQYF. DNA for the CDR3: TGTGCCACCAGGCCGACAGGGGGAGAAGAGACCCAGTACTTC.

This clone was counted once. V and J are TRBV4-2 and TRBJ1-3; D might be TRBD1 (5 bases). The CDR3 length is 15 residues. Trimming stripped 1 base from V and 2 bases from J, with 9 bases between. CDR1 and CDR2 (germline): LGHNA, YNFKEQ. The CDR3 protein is CASSQVGPTGNTIYF. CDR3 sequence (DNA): TGTGCCAGCAGCCAAGTGGGGCCTACTGGAAACACCATATATTTT.